The 5 T cell receptor beta chains presented below share a single source sample, sequenced in a study of T cell responses to AZD1222 COVID-19 vaccine. Clones were read by immunoSEQ multiplex PCR, and TCRdb kept only the in-frame ones, dropping some. The sample lists some 120,000 clones, roughly 85% occurring once. The specimen was peripheral blood, collected on day 0 of AZD1222 vaccination. These receptors were taken from an adult in good health.

This chain uses TRBV24-1 with TRBJ2-6, with D uncertain. V dropped 3 bases and J dropped 4 bases, with 15 bases sitting between them. The CDR3 runs to 17 residues. CDR1 is KGHDR, CDR2 SFDVKD, per germline. For the CDR3, the DNA is TGTGCCACCAGTGATGCAAACACCAACGTGGGGGCCAACGTCCTGACTTTC. This gives the protein CATSDANTNVGANVLTF.

The rearrangement links TRBV6-6 to TRBJ2-5, with 9 bases lining up with TRBD1. Germline V gene lookup returns CDR1 MNHNY and CDR2 SVGAGI (reference sequence). The CDR3 is 13 amino acids. With 7 bases clipped from V and 5 bases from J, the junction kept 5 bases outside the gene matches. The CDR3 sequence: CASKRTGVETQYF. CDR3 coding DNA: TGTGCCAGCAAGAGGACAGGGGTGGAGACCCAGTACTTC.

This chain joins TRBV11-3 and TRBJ2-2; D perhaps matches TRBD1 (6 bases). The CDR3 length is 16 residues. The V end was cut by 5 bases, the J end by 7 bases, with 20 bases between. Germline values: CDR1 SGHNT, CDR2 YENEEA. In DNA, the CDR3 is TGTGCCAGCAGCCCTACGTGGGACAAATACGGCGGGGAGCTGTTTTTT. This translates into CASSPTWDKYGGELFF.

The chain couples TRBV28 to TRBJ2-7, with 8 bases lining up with TRBD1. The germline V gene has CDR1 MDHEN and CDR2 SYDVKM. The V gene end was trimmed by 5 bases and the J gene end by 2 bases; junction bases not matched to a gene: 5. CDR3 length: 14 residues. The CDR3 nucleotides read TGTGCCAGCAGTCCAGGACAGGGCCCCTACGAGCAGTACTTC. This codes for CASSPGQGPYEQYF.

CDR3 protein: CASSLGLGTTNEQFF. Written as DNA, the CDR3 is TGTGCCAGCAGCTTAGGCCTAGGGACTACCAATGAGCAGTTCTTC. This sequence joins TRBV13 and TRBJ2-1, with 7 positions matching TRBD2. The CDR3 totals 15 residues. The germline V gene encodes CDR1 PRHDT and CDR2 FYEKMQ (reference sequence). Germline trimming cut 0 bases from V and 6 bases from J; bases unmatched to any gene: 5. The full variable domain, rest sourced from reference TRBV13 and TRBJ2-1, is AAGVIQSPRHLIKEKRETATLKCYPIPRHDTVYWYQQGPGQDPQFLISFYEKMQSDKGSIPDRFSAQQFSDYHSELNMSSLELGDSALYFCASSLGLGTTNEQFFGPGTRLTVL.